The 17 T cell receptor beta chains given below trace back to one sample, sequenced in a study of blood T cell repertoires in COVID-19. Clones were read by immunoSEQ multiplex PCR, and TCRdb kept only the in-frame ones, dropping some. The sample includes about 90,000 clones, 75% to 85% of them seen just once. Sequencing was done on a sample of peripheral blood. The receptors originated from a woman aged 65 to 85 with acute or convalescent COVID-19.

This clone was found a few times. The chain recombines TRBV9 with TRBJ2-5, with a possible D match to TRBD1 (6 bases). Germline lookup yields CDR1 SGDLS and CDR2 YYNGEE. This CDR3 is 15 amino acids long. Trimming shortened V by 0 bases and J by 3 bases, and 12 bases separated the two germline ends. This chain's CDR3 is CASSVGGTGKETQYF. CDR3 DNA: TGTGCCAGCAGCGTAGGGGGAACAGGGAAAGAGACCCAGTACTTC.

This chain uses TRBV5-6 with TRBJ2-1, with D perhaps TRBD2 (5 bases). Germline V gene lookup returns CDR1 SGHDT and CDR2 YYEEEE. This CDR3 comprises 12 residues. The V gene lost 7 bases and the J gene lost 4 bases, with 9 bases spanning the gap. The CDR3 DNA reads TGTGCCAGCCGGGGTTTTTACAATGAGCAGTTCTTC. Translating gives CASRGFYNEQFF.

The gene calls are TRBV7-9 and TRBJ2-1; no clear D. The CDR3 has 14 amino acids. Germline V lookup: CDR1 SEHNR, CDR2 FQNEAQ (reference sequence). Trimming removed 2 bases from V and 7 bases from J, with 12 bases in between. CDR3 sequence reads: CASSLMLVGNEQFF. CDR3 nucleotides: TGTGCCAGCAGCTTAATGCTAGTTGGTAATGAGCAGTTCTTC.

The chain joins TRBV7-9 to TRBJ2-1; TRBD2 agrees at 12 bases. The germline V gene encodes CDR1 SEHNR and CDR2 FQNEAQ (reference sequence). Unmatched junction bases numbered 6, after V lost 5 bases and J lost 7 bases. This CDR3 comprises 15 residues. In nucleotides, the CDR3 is TGTGCCAGCAGCCCCGGACTAGCGGGGCTGAATGAGCAGTTCTTC. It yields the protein CASSPGLAGLNEQFF.

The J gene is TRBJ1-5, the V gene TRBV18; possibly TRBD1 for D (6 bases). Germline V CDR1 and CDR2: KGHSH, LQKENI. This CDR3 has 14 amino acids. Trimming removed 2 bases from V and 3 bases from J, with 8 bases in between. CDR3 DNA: TGTGCCAGCTCACCAGGGGGCAACAATCAGCCCCAGCATTTT. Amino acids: CASSPGGNNQPQHF. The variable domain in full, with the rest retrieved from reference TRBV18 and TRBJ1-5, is NAGVMQNPRHLVRRRGQEARLRCSPMKGHSHVYWYRQLPEEGLKFMVYLQKENIIDESGMPKERFSAEFPKEGPSILRIQQVVRGDSAAYFCASSPGGNNQPQHFGDGTRLSIL.

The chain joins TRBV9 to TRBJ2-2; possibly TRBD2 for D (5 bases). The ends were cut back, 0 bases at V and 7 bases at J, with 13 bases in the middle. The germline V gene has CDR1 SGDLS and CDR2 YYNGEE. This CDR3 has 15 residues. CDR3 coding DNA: TGTGCCAGCAGCGTAGTAGAGCGGCCAAACGGGGAGCTGTTTTTT. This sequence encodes CASSVVERPNGELFF.

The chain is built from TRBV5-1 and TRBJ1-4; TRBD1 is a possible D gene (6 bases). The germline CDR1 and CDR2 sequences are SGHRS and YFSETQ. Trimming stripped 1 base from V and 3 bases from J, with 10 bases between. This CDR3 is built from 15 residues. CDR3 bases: TGCGCCAGCAGCTTGACGGGACACCCTAATGAAAAACTGTTTTTT. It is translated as CASSLTGHPNEKLFF.

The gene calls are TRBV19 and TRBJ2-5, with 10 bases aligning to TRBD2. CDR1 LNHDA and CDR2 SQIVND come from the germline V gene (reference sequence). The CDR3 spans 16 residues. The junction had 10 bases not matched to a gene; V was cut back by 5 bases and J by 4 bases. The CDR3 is CASSLLAGGRGETQYF. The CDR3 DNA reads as TGTGCCAGTAGTCTTTTAGCGGGAGGACGGGGAGAGACCCAGTACTTC.

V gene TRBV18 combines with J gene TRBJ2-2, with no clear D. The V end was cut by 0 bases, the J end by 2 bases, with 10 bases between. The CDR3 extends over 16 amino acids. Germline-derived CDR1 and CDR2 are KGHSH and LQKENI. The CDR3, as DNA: TGTGCCAGCTCACCACCGAACGGAGCCAACACCGGGGAGCTGTTTTTT. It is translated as CASSPPNGANTGELFF.

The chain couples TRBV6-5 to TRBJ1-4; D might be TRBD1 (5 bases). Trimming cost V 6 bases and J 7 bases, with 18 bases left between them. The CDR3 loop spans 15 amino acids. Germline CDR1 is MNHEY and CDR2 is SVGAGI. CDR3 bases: TGTGCCAGCAGCCCACTGGGACTCCTAGGTGAAAAACTGTTTTTT. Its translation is CASSPLGLLGEKLFF.

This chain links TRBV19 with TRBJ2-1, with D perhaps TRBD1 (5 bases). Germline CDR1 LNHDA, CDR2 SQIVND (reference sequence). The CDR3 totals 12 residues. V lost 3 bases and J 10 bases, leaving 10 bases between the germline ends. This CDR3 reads CASSILGREQFF. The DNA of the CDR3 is TGTGCCAGTAGTATTTTGGGGCGGGAGCAGTTCTTC.

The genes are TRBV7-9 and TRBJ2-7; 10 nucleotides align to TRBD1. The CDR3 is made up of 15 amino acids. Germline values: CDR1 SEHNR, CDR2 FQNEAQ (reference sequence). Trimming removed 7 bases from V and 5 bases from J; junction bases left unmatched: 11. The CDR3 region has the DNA TGTGCCAGCACACTACAGGGACAGGGGACCCACGAGCAGTACTTC. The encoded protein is CASTLQGQGTHEQYF.

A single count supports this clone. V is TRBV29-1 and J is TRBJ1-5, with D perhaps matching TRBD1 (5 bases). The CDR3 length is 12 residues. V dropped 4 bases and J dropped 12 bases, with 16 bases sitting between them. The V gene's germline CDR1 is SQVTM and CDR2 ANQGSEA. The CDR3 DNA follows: TGCAGCGTTGGGGATGGGGCCCCAGGCCAGCATTTT. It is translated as CSVGDGAPGQHF.

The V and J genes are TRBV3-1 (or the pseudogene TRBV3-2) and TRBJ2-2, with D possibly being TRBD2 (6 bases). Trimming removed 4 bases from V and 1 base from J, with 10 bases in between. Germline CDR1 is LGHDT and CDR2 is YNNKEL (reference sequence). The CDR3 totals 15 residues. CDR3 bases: TGTGCCAGCAGCCGACTAGTTAAGAACACCGGGGAGCTGTTTTTT. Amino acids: CASSRLVKNTGELFF.

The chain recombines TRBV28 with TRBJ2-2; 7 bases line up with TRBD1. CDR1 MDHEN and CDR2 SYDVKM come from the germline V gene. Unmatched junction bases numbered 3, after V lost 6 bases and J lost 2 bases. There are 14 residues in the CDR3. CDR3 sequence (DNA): TGTGCCAGCAGAGGGACAGCAAACACCGGGGAGCTGTTTTTT. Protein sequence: CASRGTANTGELFF.

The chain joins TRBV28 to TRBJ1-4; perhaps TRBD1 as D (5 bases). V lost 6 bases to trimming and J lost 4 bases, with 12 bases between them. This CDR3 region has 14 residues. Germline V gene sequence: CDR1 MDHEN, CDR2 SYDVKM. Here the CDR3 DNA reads TGTGCCAGCAGCCCAGGGTCGTTTAATGAAAAACTGTTTTTT. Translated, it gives CASSPGSFNEKLFF. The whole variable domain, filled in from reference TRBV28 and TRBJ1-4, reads DVKVTQSSRYLVKRTGEKVFLECVQDMDHENMFWYRQDPGLGLRLIYFSYDVKMKEKGDIPEGYSVSREKKERFSLILESASTNQTSMYLCASSPGSFNEKLFFGSGTQLSVL.

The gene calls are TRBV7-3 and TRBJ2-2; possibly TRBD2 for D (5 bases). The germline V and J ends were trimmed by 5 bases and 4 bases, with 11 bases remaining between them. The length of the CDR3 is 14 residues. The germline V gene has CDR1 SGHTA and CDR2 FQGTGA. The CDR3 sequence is CASSRAVGTGELFF. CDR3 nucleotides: TGTGCCAGCAGCCGAGCGGTAGGCACCGGGGAGCTGTTTTTT.